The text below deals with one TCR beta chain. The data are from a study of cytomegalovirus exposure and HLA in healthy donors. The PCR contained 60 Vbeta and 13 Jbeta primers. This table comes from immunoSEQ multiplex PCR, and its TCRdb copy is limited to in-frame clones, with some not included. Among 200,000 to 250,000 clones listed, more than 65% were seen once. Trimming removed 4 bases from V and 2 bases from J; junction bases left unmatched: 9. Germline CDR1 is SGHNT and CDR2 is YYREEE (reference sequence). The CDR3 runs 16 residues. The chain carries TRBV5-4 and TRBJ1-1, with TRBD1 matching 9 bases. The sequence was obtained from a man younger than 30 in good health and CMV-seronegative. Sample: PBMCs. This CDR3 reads CASSPGQGYFNTEAFF. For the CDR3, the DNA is TGTGCCAGCAGCCCGGGACAGGGATATTTTAACACTGAAGCTTTCTTT.